This TCR beta chain was observed in a study of early T cells in non-severe SARS-CoV-2 infection. In the study overall: Bulk RNA taken from unsorted whole blood was sequenced, leaving chains unpaired.

Study-wide findings and caveats: Missing private and CD4 specificities, VDJdb matching favored anti-spike CD8 responses.

Unique molecular identifiers were attached to individual cDNA molecules. TCRdb independently ran MiXCR on the 5' RACE reads; one entry per CDR3 protein. The table lists approximately 60,000 distinct CDR3 sequences, around 13% of them singletons. Germline loops: CDR1 SGHRS, CDR2 YFSETQ. CDR3 length: 12 residues. Trimming cost V 0 bases and J 9 bases, with 7 bases left between them. This clonotype was seen more than once but under ten times. Its cognate antigen is unknown. The chain has TRBV5-1 and TRBJ2-1; no firm D call. What was sequenced was whole blood. This sequence was found in an adult who was a healthcare worker with PCR-confirmed SARS-CoV-2 infection or an uninfected control (not recorded which). The CDR3 nucleotides read TGCGCCAGCAGCTTGGCGGGTGTTGAGCAGTTCTTC. It encodes CASSLAGVEQFF.